This T cell receptor beta chain was sequenced for a study of T cell responses to AZD1222 COVID-19 vaccine. General study findings and limits: It should be noted that donors were predominantly white British and more often female, and clonal diversity was possibly underestimated. Across the whole spike, CD4 TCRs peaked at regions 160-218 and 743-854. Among spike-specific TCRs, nearly half reportedly target unmutated variant regions.

For this clone: The target antigen is unknown.

The CDR3 extends over 15 amino acids. Between the trimmed V and J ends, which lost 2 bases and 3 bases, there was a span of 13 bases. The germline CDR1 and CDR2 sequences are LNHDA and SQIVND (reference sequence). The protocol was immunoSEQ multiplex PCR, while the TCRdb copy is restricted to in-frame clones and leaves out a portion. Found here are under 150,000 clones, approximately 85% of them singletons; the top ten hold 3% to 4.5%. The input for sequencing was peripheral blood, taken on day 0 of MenACWY control vaccination. This TCR came from an adult in good health. The genes are TRBV19 and TRBJ1-2; D is undetermined. The CDR3: CASSIKEGSHYGYTF. CDR3 bases: TGTGCCAGTAGTATAAAGGAGGGAAGTCACTATGGCTACACCTTC.